A single count supports the clone carrying this TCR beta chain. No antigen is known for it. The method was immunoSEQ multiplex PCR; TCRdb's version includes in-frame clones alone and lacks a portion of them. The data contain 300,000 or so clones, roughly 87% of them seen just once; the ten biggest clones take up approximately 0.9%. This sample was taken from a study of cytomegalovirus exposure and HLA in healthy donors. Study-level results: Most TCR sequences proved rare, with some public TCRs found in many donors.

Germline CDR1 is SGHDT and CDR2 is YYEEEE. V was clipped by 2 bases and J by 4 bases, with 13 bases between them. This CDR3 has 15 residues. This TCR derives from a young man in good health and CMV-seronegative. The chain recombines TRBV5-6 with TRBJ1-5; D possibly corresponds to TRBD1 (5 bases). Sequenced input: PBMCs. CDR3 in amino acids: CASSFLGGRNQPQHF. As DNA, the CDR3 is TGTGCCAGCAGCTTCCTCGGGGGAAGGAATCAGCCCCAGCATTTT.